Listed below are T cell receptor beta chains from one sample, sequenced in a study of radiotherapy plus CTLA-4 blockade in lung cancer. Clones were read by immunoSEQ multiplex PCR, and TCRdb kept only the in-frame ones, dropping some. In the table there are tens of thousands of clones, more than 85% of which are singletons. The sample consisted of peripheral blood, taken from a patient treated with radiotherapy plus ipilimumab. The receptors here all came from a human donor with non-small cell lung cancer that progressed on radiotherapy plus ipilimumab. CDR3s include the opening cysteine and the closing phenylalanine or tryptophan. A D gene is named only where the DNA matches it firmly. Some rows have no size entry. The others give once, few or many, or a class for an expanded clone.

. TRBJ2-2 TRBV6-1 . TGTGCCAGCAGTGGCGAAGGGGCGGGAACCGGGGAGCTGTTTTTT CASSGEGAGTGELFF
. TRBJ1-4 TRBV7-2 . TGTGCCAGCAGCTTACGTCAAAGAGAAAAACTGTTTTTT CASSLRQREKLFF
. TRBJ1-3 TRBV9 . TGTGCCAGCAGCTTCGGGACGACTGGAAACACCATATATTTT CASSFGTTGNTIYF
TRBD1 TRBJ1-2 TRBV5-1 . TGCGCCAGCAGCTCGACAGGGGTTGGGTATGGCTACACCTTC CASSSTGVGYGYTF
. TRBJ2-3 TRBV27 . TGTGCCAGCAGTTTGAGGCGGACAGATACGCAGTATTTT CASSLRRTDTQYF
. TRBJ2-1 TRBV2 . TGTGCCAGCAGTGAACAGCACAATGAGCAGTTCTTC CASSEQHNEQFF
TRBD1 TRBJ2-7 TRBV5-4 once TGTGCCAGCAGCCGACAGGGTTCCTACGAGCAGTACTTC CASSRQGSYEQYF
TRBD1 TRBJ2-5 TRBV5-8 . TGTGCCAGCAGCTTAAGACAGGGGGCGCGCGAGACCCAGTACTTC CASSLRQGARETQYF
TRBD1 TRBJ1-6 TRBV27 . TGTGCCAGCACCTGGGGACAGGGGACTCCTAATTCACCCCTCCACTTT CASTWGQGTPNSPLHF
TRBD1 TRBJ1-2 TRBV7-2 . TGTGCCAGCAGCTTATGGGGCGGAGGGGGCACGTATGGCTACACCTTC CASSLWGGGGTYGYTF
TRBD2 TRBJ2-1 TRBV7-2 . TGTGCCAGCAGCATCCTTAGCGGGGGGACCTACAATGAGCAGTTCTTC CASSILSGGTYNEQFF
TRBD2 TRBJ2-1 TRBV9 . TGTGCCAGCAGCGTACGTGGACTAGCGGGAGGCGGGAGCTCCTACAATGAGCAGTTCTTC CASSVRGLAGGGSSYNEQFF
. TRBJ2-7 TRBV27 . TGTGCCAGCAGTCTGACAGGCCTCGGTTGGGAGCAGTACTTC CASSLTGLGWEQYF
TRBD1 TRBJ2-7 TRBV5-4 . TGTGCCAGCAGCTTCGGGACAGGAAGATTAGGCGAGCAGTACTTC CASSFGTGRLGEQYF
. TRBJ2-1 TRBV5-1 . TGCGCCAGCAGCTCTCGGACTGCCATGAGGGAGCAGTTCTTC CASSSRTAMREQFF
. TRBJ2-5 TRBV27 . TGTGCCAGCAGGGAACAGGGCCTCCAAGAGACCCAGTACTTC CASREQGLQETQYF
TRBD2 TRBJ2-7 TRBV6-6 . TGTGCCTCTCAGGCTCCGGGGGGGGGCTACGAGCAGTACTTC CASQAPGGGYEQYF
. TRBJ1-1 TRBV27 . TGTGCCAGCAGCGCGTCCTTTATGGAGGCTGGGGCTGAAGCTTTCTTT CASSASFMEAGAEAFF
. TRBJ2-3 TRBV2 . TGTGCCAGTTGCCCTGGGATCGATACAGATACGCAGTATTTT CASCPGIDTDTQYF
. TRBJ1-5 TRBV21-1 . TGTGCCAGCAGCCGGACGGGACAGAGCAATCAGCCCCAGCATTTT CASSRTGQSNQPQHF
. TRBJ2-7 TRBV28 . TGTGCCAGCAGACTTAGCAGGGGACTCCCTTCCGAGCAGTACTTC CASRLSRGLPSEQYF
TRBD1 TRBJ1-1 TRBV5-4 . TGTGCCAGCAGCTCAGGGGGCGCGGTGAACACTGAAGCTTTCTTT CASSSGGAVNTEAFF
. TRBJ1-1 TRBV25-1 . TGTGCCAGCAGTGCCTGGGGGAACACTGAAGCTTTCTTT CASSAWGNTEAFF
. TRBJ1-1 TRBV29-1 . TGCAGCGCGGGCACTGAAGCTTTCTTT CSAGTEAFF
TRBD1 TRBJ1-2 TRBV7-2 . TGTGCCAGCAGCTTAGCGGGGGGACAGCTCACTAACTATGGCTACACCTTC CASSLAGGQLTNYGYTF
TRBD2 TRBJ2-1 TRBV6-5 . TGTGCCAGCAGTTACGGGGGGGTCGGCAATGAGCAGTTCTTC CASSYGGVGNEQFF
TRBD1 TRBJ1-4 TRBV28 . TGTGCCAGCAGTTTTAGCCCCGGGACAGGGGGCACTAATGAAAAACTGTTTTTT CASSFSPGTGGTNEKLFF
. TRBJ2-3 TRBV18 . TGTGCCAGCTCACTCACTTCTCCTTACACAGATACGCAGTATTTT CASSLTSPYTDTQYF
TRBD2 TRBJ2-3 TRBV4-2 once TGTGCCAGCAGCCAACCTGGGACTAGCGGGGCTAGCACAGATACGCAGTATTTT CASSQPGTSGASTDTQYF
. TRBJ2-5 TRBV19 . TGTGCCACTAGAGGACCAGGCCAAGGAGAGACCCAGTACTTC CATRGPGQGETQYF
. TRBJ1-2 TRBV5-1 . TGCGCCAGCAGCTTGGGGGACACAATCTATGGCTACACCTTC CASSLGDTIYGYTF
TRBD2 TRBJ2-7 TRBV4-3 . TGCGCCAGCAGCCAAGAGGCTAGCGGGTCCTTCGAGCAGTACTTC CASSQEASGSFEQYF
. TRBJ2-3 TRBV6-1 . TGTGCCAGCAGTGAAAGGGGGTTTAGCACAGATACGCAGTATTTT CASSERGFSTDTQYF
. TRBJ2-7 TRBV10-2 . TGCGCCAGCAGTGAGTCGGGGGGTGGGTACGAGCAGTACTTC CASSESGGGYEQYF
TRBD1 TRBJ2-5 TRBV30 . TGTGCCTGGCGGACCGGACAGGGGTCCCAAGAGACCCAGTACTTC CAWRTGQGSQETQYF
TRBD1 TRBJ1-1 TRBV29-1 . TGCAGCGTGACAGGGATGAACACTGAAGCTTTCTTT CSVTGMNTEAFF
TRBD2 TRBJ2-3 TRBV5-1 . TGCGCCAGCAGCTTGGCTAGCGGGGATGATACGCAGTATTTT CASSLASGDDTQYF
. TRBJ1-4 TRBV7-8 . TGTGCCAGCAGCTTAGCGCTTAGGGAAAAACTGTTTTTT CASSLALREKLFF
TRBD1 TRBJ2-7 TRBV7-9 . TGTGCCAGCAGCTTAGCTAACAGGGGGCTTCCCTACGAGCAGTACTTC CASSLANRGLPYEQYF
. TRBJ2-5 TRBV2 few TGTGCCAGTTTGGCCCAAGAGACCCAGTACTTC CASLAQETQYF
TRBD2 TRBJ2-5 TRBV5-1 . TGCGCCAGCAGCACCCTTAGCGGGGGTAAAGAGACCCAGTACTTC CASSTLSGGKETQYF
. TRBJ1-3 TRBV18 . TGTGCCAGCTCACCACAGAGACAAAGCTCTGGAAACACCATATATTTT CASSPQRQSSGNTIYF
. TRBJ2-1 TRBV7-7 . TGTGCTAGCAGCTTAGCAGACGGATCCTACAATGAGCAGTTCTTC CASSLADGSYNEQFF
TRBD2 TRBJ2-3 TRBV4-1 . TGCGCCAGCAGCCAAGAAAGCCTAGCGGGGGGCCCGATCACAGATACGCAGTATTTT CASSQESLAGGPITDTQYF
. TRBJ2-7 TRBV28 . TGTGCCAGCAGTTTAAATCCCTCCTACGAGCAGTACTTC CASSLNPSYEQYF
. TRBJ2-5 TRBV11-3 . TGTGCCAGCACCCGCCAAGGACAAGAGACCCAGTACTTC CASTRQGQETQYF
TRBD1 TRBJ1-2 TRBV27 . TGTGCCAGCACGACAGGGGGCTATGGCTACACCTTC CASTTGGYGYTF
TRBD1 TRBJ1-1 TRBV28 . TGTGCCAGCAGTTCGGGACAGGGTAACACTGAAGCTTTCTTT CASSSGQGNTEAFF